Many counts were recorded for the clone carrying this TCR beta chain. Its specificity is not known. The data originate from a study of blood T cells in healthy people across ages. Findings and caveats of the study: PBMCs left unsorted prevented a conclusive naive versus antigen-experienced comparison.

Drawing of peripheral blood yielded 8.5 to 10 milliliters from each donor. The ends lost 7 bases at V and 7 bases at J; junction bases unmatched: 15. The CDR3 totals 17 residues. Per the germline V gene, CDR1 is MNHNY and CDR2 is SVGAGI (reference sequence). The second PCR ran roughly 6 to 11 cycles with a sample-barcoded 5' primer and J-beta primers. TCRdb reanalysed the 5' RACE reads using MiXCR and keeps one entry per CDR3 protein. This table has around 870,000 distinct CDR3 sequences, 25% to 30% appearing once. This rearrangement joins TRBV6-6 to TRBJ2-1, with 11 bases fitting TRBD2. The sequenced sample was blood. This sequence was found in a woman over 75 in good health. CDR3 amino acids: CASKNSGGALPGNEQFF. CDR3 DNA: TGTGCCAGCAAAAATAGCGGGGGGGCCCTCCCGGGGAATGAGCAGTTCTTC.